What follows are 31 T cell receptor beta chains derived from one specimen sequenced in a study of cytomegalovirus exposure and HLA in healthy donors. 13 Jbeta primers and 60 Vbeta primers were used for the PCR. Only in-frame clones appear in the TCRdb table, and some are missing; sequencing was by immunoSEQ multiplex PCR. Of 150,000 to 200,000 clones in the sample, more than 65% are singletons; the top ten hold 2.5% to 3%. Specimen: PBMCs. These receptors were obtained from a female donor in good health and CMV-seronegative.

The chain joins TRBV19 to TRBJ1-5; D gene ambiguous. CDR1 and CDR2 (germline): LNHDA, SQIVND (reference sequence). The CDR3 contains 15 residues. Trimming stripped 5 bases from V and 1 base from J, with 12 bases between. Written as DNA, the CDR3 is TGTGCCAGTAGTTCCACGCCCCGGAGCAATCAGCCCCAGCATTTT. It codes for CASSSTPRSNQPQHF.

J is TRBJ2-1 and V is TRBV29-1; 8 bases are shared with TRBD2. Germline-derived CDR1 and CDR2 are SQVTM and ANQGSEA. J was trimmed by 7 bases and V by 8 bases; bases with no gene match: 4. The CDR3 length is 11 residues. The chain's CDR3 is CSPRLANEQFF. DNA of the CDR3: TGCAGCCCCCGACTAGCGAATGAGCAGTTCTTC.

This chain connects TRBV6-5 to TRBJ2-3, with D possibly TRBD2 on 6 matching bases. The germline gives CDR1 MNHEY, CDR2 SVGAGI. Trimming cost V 5 bases and J 5 bases, with 11 bases left between them. This CDR3 spans 13 amino acids. CDR3 residues: CASSPPGEDTQYF. CDR3 DNA: TGTGCCAGCAGTCCGCCGGGGGAAGATACGCAGTATTTT.

The rearrangement uses TRBV6-6 and TRBJ2-1; D is perhaps TRBD1 (7 bases). Germline CDR1 and CDR2: MNHNY and SVGAGI (reference sequence). The V gene lost 6 bases and the J gene lost 9 bases, with 15 bases spanning the gap. This CDR3 region has 13 residues. CDR3 loop: CASSTRGATEQFF. CDR3 in DNA: TGTGCCAGCAGCACCAGGGGGGCGACTGAGCAGTTCTTC.

This clone was observed a handful of times. The CDR3: CARQGANTEAFF. For the CDR3, the DNA is TGTGCCAGACAGGGGGCGAACACTGAAGCTTTCTTT. The chain couples TRBV19 to TRBJ1-1, with 9 bases aligning to TRBD1. Losses at the gene ends were 9 bases for V and 1 base for J; bases not matched to a gene: 0. The germline CDR1 and CDR2 sequences are LNHDA and SQIVND (reference sequence). The CDR3 sequence is 12 residues long.

Only a few counts were recorded for this clone. J is TRBJ2-5 and V is TRBV5-1, with 15 bases identical to TRBD2. V lost 4 bases to trimming and J lost 1 base; unmatched junction nucleotides: 11. There are 19 residues in the CDR3. Germline V gene sequence: CDR1 SGHRS, CDR2 YFSETQ. The CDR3, as DNA: TGCGCCAGCAGCCAGGGACTAGCGGGAGGAGGTGTCATCCAAGAGACCCAGTACTTC. It translates to CASSQGLAGGGVIQETQYF.

The V call is TRBV10-3, the J call TRBJ2-1, with a weak D call TRBD1 (6 bases). The germline V and J ends were trimmed by 2 bases and 5 bases, with 16 bases remaining between them. The CDR3 contains 16 residues. Germline V lookup: CDR1 ENHRY, CDR2 SYGVKD. CDR3 sequence: CAISEPPGDWDNEQFF. The CDR3 DNA reads as TGTGCCATCAGTGAGCCACCAGGGGATTGGGACAATGAGCAGTTCTTC.

This sequence joins TRBV10-1 and TRBJ2-5, with TRBD2 as a possible D gene (6 bases). The CDR3 is 14 residues long. Trimming took 7 bases from V and 2 from J, leaving 14 bases between them. The germline CDR1 and CDR2 sequences are WNHNN and SYGVQD (reference sequence). CDR3 amino acids: CASIQGGVQETQYF. The CDR3 coding sequence is TGCGCCAGCATCCAAGGAGGGGTTCAAGAGACCCAGTACTTC.

The chain couples TRBV19 to TRBJ1-3; TRBD1 agrees at 10 bases. CDR3 size: 16 residues. CDR1 and CDR2 from the germline V gene are LNHDA and SQIVND (reference sequence). The V gene end was trimmed by 5 bases and the J gene end by 0 bases; junction bases not matched to a gene: 4. The CDR3 nucleotides are TGTGCCAGTAGTTCGGACAGGGGGAGCTCTGGAAACACCATATATTTT. This gives the protein CASSSDRGSSGNTIYF.

This clone was observed a few times. The V gene is TRBV9, the J gene TRBJ2-2; D might be TRBD2 (5 bases). Trimming removed 1 base at V and 0 bases at J, with 10 bases between. The germline V gene has CDR1 SGDLS and CDR2 YYNGEE. The length of the CDR3 is 16 residues. The CDR3 DNA is TGTGCCAGCAGCGTATCCGCCGGGACGAACACCGGGGAGCTGTTTTTT. Protein: CASSVSAGTNTGELFF. The full variable domain, with the rest looked up from reference TRBV9 and TRBJ2-2, is DSGVTQTPKHLITATGQRVTLRCSPRSGDLSVYWYQQSLDQGLQFLIQYYNGEERAKGNILERFSAQQFPDLHSELNLSSLELGDSALYFCASSVSAGTNTGELFFGEGSRLTVL.

The J gene is TRBJ2-3, the V gene TRBV9, with D unclear. The CDR3 has 14 residues. Trimming took off 2 bases at V and 0 bases at J, with 7 bases between the two ends. Germline V gene data show CDR1 as SGDLS and CDR2 as YYNGEE. The CDR3 bases are TGTGCCAGCAGCGTCATCGGGAGCACAGATACGCAGTATTTT. The encoded protein is CASSVIGSTDTQYF. The variable domain in full, with the rest retrieved from reference TRBV9 and TRBJ2-3, is DSGVTQTPKHLITATGQRVTLRCSPRSGDLSVYWYQQSLDQGLQFLIQYYNGEERAKGNILERFSAQQFPDLHSELNLSSLELGDSALYFCASSVIGSTDTQYFGPGTRLTVL.

This chain connects TRBV18 to TRBJ2-7, with 10 positions matching TRBD2. This CDR3 is built from 18 residues. CDR1 is KGHSH and CDR2 is LQKENI in the germline V gene. The trim removed 3 bases at V and 0 bases at J, leaving 11 bases unmatched. CDR3 bases: TGTGCCAGCTCACCTCTGGCTAGCGGGGGAGGTCCCTCCTACGAGCAGTACTTC. It translates to CASSPLASGGGPSYEQYF.

This clone was seen once. The chain has TRBV21-1 and TRBJ2-1; whether TRBD2, the table's D call, matches the DNA was not checked. TRBV21-1 is a documented pseudogene. There are 14 residues in the CDR3. The CDR3 region has the DNA TGTGCCAGCACCCGCTGGGGGGGGGCAGGTGAGCAGTTCTTC. Its translation: CASTRWGGAGEQFF.

The chain recombines TRBV7-2 with TRBJ2-2; 11 bases fit TRBD1. Germline V gene lookup returns CDR1 SGHTA and CDR2 FQGNSA. V gave up 4 bases and J gave up 4 bases; unmatched junction bases: 2. The CDR3 is 15 amino acids. CDR3 loop: CASSWDRGGTGELFF. CDR3 sequence (DNA): TGTGCCAGCAGCTGGGACAGGGGGGGCACCGGGGAGCTGTTTTTT.

Remarks on this clone: This CDR3 is also generated by other DNA sequences in the sample. J is TRBJ2-5 and V is TRBV5-1; weak D call: TRBD1 (5 bases). Germline V lookup: CDR1 SGHRS, CDR2 YFSETQ. CDR3 length: 14 residues. V was trimmed by 7 bases and J by 3 bases, leaving 16 bases between them. CDR3 sequence: CASSAGQPKETQYF. The CDR3 bases are TGCGCCAGCTCCGCAGGACAACCTAAAGAGACCCAGTACTTC.

The genes are TRBV6-1 and TRBJ2-2, with D possibly TRBD1 on 5 matching bases. The germline V and J ends were trimmed by 5 bases and 4 bases, with 14 bases remaining between them. CDR3 length: 15 residues. The germline V gene has CDR1 MNHNS and CDR2 SASEGT. The DNA of the CDR3 is TGTGCCAGCAGTCAAATAATCCAGGGCACCGGGGAGCTGTTTTTT. As protein: CASSQIIQGTGELFF.

The J gene is TRBJ1-4, the V gene TRBV9, with 9 bases matching TRBD1. V shed 2 bases, J shed 6 bases, and the junction held 2 bases outside the gene matches. Germline CDR1 reads SGDLS; CDR2 reads YYNGEE. The CDR3 length is 14 residues. CDR3 nucleotides: TGTGCCAGCAGCGTTGACAGGGGGGATGAAAAACTGTTTTTT. Its translation is CASSVDRGDEKLFF.

This clone has more than one count but fewer than ten. The V and J genes are TRBV27 and TRBJ2-7; 10 positions match TRBD1. The germline CDR1 and CDR2 sequences are MNHEY and SMNVEV (reference sequence). This CDR3 spans 14 amino acids. The trim removed 6 bases at V and 0 bases at J, leaving 2 bases unmatched. The CDR3 DNA reads as TGTGCCAGCAGACGACAGGGGGCCTCCTACGAGCAGTACTTC. Translated: CASRRQGASYEQYF.

The chain has TRBV5-5 and TRBJ2-7, with D possibly TRBD2 on 5 matching bases. This CDR3 has 15 residues. Per the germline V gene, CDR1 is SGHKS and CDR2 is YYEKEE (reference sequence). Trimming stripped 5 bases from V and 3 bases from J, with 18 bases between. The CDR3 coding sequence is TGTGCCAGCAGTTTTCTCGGGGTATTTGGCTACGAGCAGTACTTC. Translating it yields CASSFLGVFGYEQYF.

The gene calls are TRBV6-5 and TRBJ2-1; D unresolved. Trimming shortened V by 2 bases and J by 9 bases, and 5 bases separated the two germline ends. This CDR3 comprises 11 residues. Germline lookup yields CDR1 MNHEY and CDR2 SVGAGI. The CDR3: CASSYVSEQFF. The CDR3 nucleotides read TGTGCCAGCAGTTACGTCAGTGAGCAGTTCTTC.

The chain combines TRBV7-3 with TRBJ2-3, with TRBD2 identical over 8 bases. The CDR3 runs to 16 residues. The V and J ends lost 2 bases and 4 bases, in that order; junction bases with no gene match: 8. Germline-derived CDR1 and CDR2 are SGHTA and FQGTGA. The DNA of the CDR3 is TGTGCCAGCAGCTTACTCGGGGGGGGGCCCCCAGATACGCAGTATTTT. It yields the protein CASSLLGGGPPDTQYF.

V usage is TRBV30 and J usage is TRBJ1-6; the match to TRBD1 covers 7 bases. Looked up from germline, CDR1 is GTSNPN and CDR2 is SVGIG (reference sequence). The V gene end was trimmed by 1 base and the J gene end by 9 bases; junction bases not matched to a gene: 6. The CDR3 consists of 14 residues. CDR3 coding DNA: TGTGCCTGGAGTGAAACAGGGGTGGGTTCACCCCTCCACTTT. This sequence encodes CAWSETGVGSPLHF.

This clone was counted only a few times. The chain carries TRBV29-1 and TRBJ2-6; 8 bases are shared with TRBD2. The CDR3 totals 16 residues. Germline CDR1 is SQVTM and CDR2 is ANQGSEA. With 6 bases clipped from V and 0 bases from J, the junction kept 7 bases outside the gene matches. CDR3 region: CSVRTSQPSGANVLTF. The CDR3 nucleotides are TGCAGCGTCCGGACTAGCCAGCCCTCTGGGGCCAACGTCCTGACTTTC.

A word on this clone: A read error may account for a junction end that differs from germline. The chain couples TRBV7-9 to TRBJ1-3; no clear D gene. The CDR3 runs to 19 residues. Looked up from germline, CDR1 is SEHNR and CDR2 is FQNEAQ (reference sequence). This CDR3 is CSSSLLSQAFTFSGNTIYF. The CDR3 DNA reads as TGTTCCAGCAGCTTACTGTCGCAGGCCTTCACTTTCTCTGGAAACACCATATATTTT.

The genes are TRBV5-6 and TRBJ2-2; perhaps TRBD2 as D (6 bases). Trimming took off 2 bases at V and 4 bases at J, with 15 bases between the two ends. CDR1 SGHDT and CDR2 YYEEEE come from the germline V gene. This CDR3 has 16 amino acids. The CDR3 loop reads CASSFRRSGRTGELFF. DNA of the CDR3: TGTGCCAGCAGCTTTCGACGCAGCGGGCGCACCGGGGAGCTGTTTTTT.

The chain has TRBV7-9 and TRBJ2-3; 8 bases line up with TRBD2. J gave up 0 bases and V 2 bases, and 4 bases lay outside the gene matches. The CDR3 is made up of 16 amino acids. Germline V lookup: CDR1 SEHNR, CDR2 FQNEAQ (reference sequence). CDR3 region: CASSLLTSDSTDTQYF. CDR3 sequence (DNA): TGTGCCAGCAGCTTACTGACTAGCGATAGCACAGATACGCAGTATTTT.

This chain uses TRBV5-6 with TRBJ1-4; 9 bases are shared with TRBD1. Germline CDR1 reads SGHDT; CDR2 reads YYEEEE. The CDR3 is made up of 14 amino acids. V lost 4 bases, J lost 10 bases, and 8 bases stayed unmatched. CDR3 residues: CASSAGTGRGKLFF. The CDR3 DNA is TGTGCCAGCAGCGCCGGGACAGGGAGAGGAAAACTGTTTTTT.

The V and J genes are TRBV11-3 and TRBJ1-2, with 8 bases lining up with TRBD1. With 3 bases clipped from V and 4 bases from J, the junction kept 10 bases outside the gene matches. This CDR3 contains 16 residues. Germline assignment: CDR1 SGHNT and CDR2 YENEEA. The CDR3 here is CASSLGTGQGAYGYTF. The CDR3 nucleotides read TGTGCCAGCAGCTTGGGGACTGGACAGGGAGCCTATGGCTACACCTTC.

This clone was recorded once. This chain joins TRBV2 and TRBJ1-4, with unresolved D. V was shortened by 2 bases and J by 0 bases, with 10 bases between the two germline ends. The CDR3 spans 16 residues. Germline V gene lookup returns CDR1 SNHLY and CDR2 FYNNEI. The CDR3 spells CASSESADATNEKLFF. The CDR3 DNA is TGTGCCAGCAGTGAATCAGCGGACGCAACTAATGAAAAACTGTTTTTT.

This rearrangement joins TRBV7-3 to TRBJ2-1, with TRBD1 matching over 7 bases. Germline loops: CDR1 SGHTA, CDR2 FQGTGA. The ends lost 5 bases at V and 9 bases at J; junction bases unmatched: 10. This CDR3 is 14 amino acids long. The CDR3 DNA reads TGTGCCAGCAGCCAAGGACAGGAACTCGGTGAGCAGTTCTTC. It codes for CASSQGQELGEQFF. The whole variable domain, remainder taken from reference TRBV7-3 and TRBJ2-1, is GAGVSQTPSNKVTEKGKYVELRCDPISGHTALYWYRQSLGQGPEFLIYFQGTGAADDSGLPNDRFFAVRPEGSVSTLKIQRTERGDSAVYLCASSQGQELGEQFFGPGTRLTVL.

The chain combines TRBV13 with TRBJ2-7, with 7 bases aligning to TRBD1. Germline CDR1 and CDR2: PRHDT and FYEKMQ (reference sequence). With V trimmed by 4 bases and J by 4 bases, 19 bases remained unmatched. This CDR3 has 18 amino acids. The CDR3 region is CASSSTRRQGAAAYEQYF. In nucleotides, the CDR3 is TGTGCCAGCAGCTCGACACGTAGACAGGGCGCCGCCGCATACGAGCAGTACTTC. Complete variable domain (other parts from reference TRBV13 and TRBJ2-7): AAGVIQSPRHLIKEKRETATLKCYPIPRHDTVYWYQQGPGQDPQFLISFYEKMQSDKGSIPDRFSAQQFSDYHSELNMSSLELGDSALYFCASSSTRRQGAAAYEQYFGPGTRLTVT.